This TCR beta chain was identified during a study of blood T cell repertoires in COVID-19. About the study: Nucleic acid was either cDNA or gDNA, and it came from T cells, B-cell-depleted T cells, or PBMCs.

Clones were read by immunoSEQ multiplex PCR, and TCRdb kept only the in-frame ones, dropping some. This repertoire shows 95,000 to 150,000 clones, 85% found once; its top ten account for roughly 27%. This CDR3 contains 15 residues. The V end was cut by 0 bases, the J end by 4 bases, with 10 bases between. The germline CDR1 and CDR2 sequences are LGHDT and YNNKEL (reference sequence). This clone came up once. The sequence came from an elderly woman with acute or convalescent COVID-19. The V gene is TRBV3-1 (or the pseudogene TRBV3-2), the J gene TRBJ1-5, with D unclear. The sequenced sample was peripheral blood. CDR3 in DNA: TGTGCCAGCAGCCAAGACGGCAGGAGGAATCAGCCCCAGCATTTT. Translating gives CASSQDGRRNQPQHF.